The sequence of this TCR beta chain was determined in a study of blood T cell repertoires in COVID-19 (dated by TCRdb to about 2020). Notes on the research overall: Collaborator samples came from the United States, Italy and Spain and covered acute and convalescent phases of COVID-19. Where available, HLA class I and class II types were obtained from metadata supplied by the sample provider rather than from assay-based typing. Deeply sampled blood TCRbeta repertoires from subjects exposed to, actively infected with, or recovered from COVID-19 were included in the dataset. The sample metadata nearly always contained a de-identified subject ID, COVID-19 status, age in years and sex. A freely available public database, intended as a resource for researchers studying the immune response to SARS-CoV-2, is where the repertoires were released. The prospective study material was composed of cDNA or gDNA derived from T cells, B-cell-depleted T cells, or PBMCs. Samples were obtained from the ongoing ImmuneRACE study (first 160 participants) and from over a thousand subjects provided by 6 global collaborators.

Study-level results and caveats: How much clinical and demographic metadata was included differed by source and by participant, and the metadata was provided uncurated.

TCRbeta CDR3 regions were amplified from genomic DNA by means of the immunoSEQ Assay, a bias-controlled multiplex PCR. As for the authors' bioinformatics: Within the assay, amplification of reference gene primers was used to estimate how many nucleated cells each sample contained. To quantify the absolute abundance of each unique TCRbeta CDR3 rearrangement, sequence reads were collapsed and filtered. Productive Simpson clonality was computed per sample as the square root of Simpson's diversity index over productive rearrangements. TCRdb retrieved this table from immuneACCESS and kept in-frame rearrangements only. Not all clones are present; in checked studies, unresolved V genes account for under half, and no reason is known for the remainder. V, J and clone size are taken as reported in that table, and D and trimming were inferred from the DNA itself. This sample comprises a few hundred thousand clones, 85% of them detected only once. The ten biggest clones cover roughly 3.6% of the sample.

Details on this clone: Its binding antigen is unknown. No much larger clone is present one base from it, and per-base qualities are unavailable.

Including cysteine and phenylalanine, the CDR3 has 16 amino acids. CDR3 DNA is the only sequence kept; it has 48 bases, read in frame from the first base. As encoded in the germline V gene (reference sequence), CDR1 is SEHNR while CDR2 is FQNEAQ. Relative to germline, V is missing 5 bases and J is missing 0 bases, with 8 bases of the junction outside any gene match. Whole blood was collected in K2EDTA tubes by collaborating institutions according to the institutions' own protocols. Collaborator samples were shipped for TCRbeta analysis as frozen whole blood, isolated PBMCs, or DNA extracted from either sample type.

The V and J segments used are TRBV7-9 and TRBJ1-1; 8 junctional bases match TRBD1. This clonotype originated in a woman aged 18-30 years with acute or convalescent COVID-19. Sequencing was done on a sample of peripheral blood. The sequence in DNA is TGTGCCAGCAGCGCTATCGGACAGGGATTGAACACTGAAGCTTTCTTT. Translation gives CASSAIGQGLNTEAFF.